This T cell receptor (beta chain) is drawn from a study of CD8+CD57+ T cells in acquired aplastic anemia. Sequencing involved patients with CD8+CD57+ cell expansion previously shown by flow cytometry. There were no patients without severe acquired aplastic anemia. TCR beta VDJ combinations and CDR3 sequences were profiled from genomic DNA. TCRdb processed the reads anew with MiXCR; each CDR3 protein has one entry. The sample has under 200,000 distinct CDR3 sequences, around 45% seen once; the top ten hold about 9.5%. Looked up from germline, CDR1 is DFQATT and CDR2 is SNEGSKA (reference sequence). V was shortened by 6 bases and J by 1 base, with 10 bases between the two germline ends. The length of the CDR3 is 13 residues. This clonotype has ten or more counts.

The receptor's source is a human donor with aplastic anemia. This rearrangement joins TRBV20-1 to TRBJ1-3; D may be TRBD1 (5 bases). The sample comprised sorted CD4+, CD8+, or CD8+CD57+ T cells (not recorded which) from PBMCs. CDR3 amino acids: CSARTLSGNTIYF. The CDR3 DNA reads TGCAGTGCAAGGACACTGTCTGGAAACACCATATATTTT.